The 5 T cell receptor beta chains presented below share a single source sample, sequenced in a study of cytomegalovirus exposure and HLA in healthy donors. The PCR had 60 Vbeta and 13 Jbeta primers. Profiled with immunoSEQ multiplex PCR; TCRdb holds only in-frame clones, not every one. This table has roughly 300,000 clones, roughly 88% appearing once. Sequenced material: PBMCs. These TCRs come from a man aged 35 to 55 in good health and CMV-seropositive.

This rearrangement joins TRBV9 to TRBJ2-7; 8 bases line up with TRBD2. The trim removed 0 bases at V and 0 bases at J, leaving 2 bases unmatched. Germline loops: CDR1 SGDLS, CDR2 YYNGEE. The CDR3 loop spans 15 amino acids. The CDR3 protein is CASSVAAGGSYEQYF. DNA of the CDR3: TGTGCCAGCAGCGTAGCTGCGGGAGGCTCCTACGAGCAGTACTTC.

Of note for this clone: This sample includes further DNA sequences coding for the same CDR3. The chain couples TRBV6-5 to TRBJ1-1, with D possibly matching TRBD1 (6 bases). This CDR3 has 14 amino acids. V gave up 3 bases and J gave up 2 bases, with 10 bases separating them. From germline, CDR1 is MNHEY and CDR2 SVGAGI. The CDR3 is CASSYQGTNTEAFF. For the CDR3, the DNA is TGTGCCAGCAGTTATCAGGGGACCAACACTGAAGCTTTCTTT.

The chain couples TRBV6-5 to TRBJ1-1, with TRBD1 matching 7 bases. Germline V gene lookup returns CDR1 MNHEY and CDR2 SVGAGI. The CDR3 spans 12 residues. J was trimmed by 7 bases and V by 6 bases; bases with no gene match: 5. The CDR3 sequence: CASRGTVNEAFF. CDR3 bases: TGTGCCAGCAGGGGGACAGTGAATGAAGCTTTCTTT.

V gene TRBV5-4 combines with J gene TRBJ2-3; D gene uncertain. Germline V CDR1 and CDR2: SGHNT, YYREEE (reference sequence). The V gene lost 0 bases and the J gene lost 1 base, with 15 bases spanning the gap. This CDR3 spans 17 amino acids. This chain's CDR3 is CASSLAQREPGTDTQYF. The DNA of the CDR3 is TGTGCCAGCAGCTTGGCGCAACGAGAGCCTGGCACAGATACGCAGTATTTT.

The V call is TRBV19, the J call TRBJ2-7; TRBD2 agrees at 12 bases. Trimming took 5 bases from V and 3 from J; bases not matched to a gene: 5. The germline gives CDR1 LNHDA, CDR2 SQIVND (reference sequence). This CDR3 region has 15 residues. CDR3 sequence reads: CASSVTSGRYYEQYF. CDR3 DNA: TGTGCCAGTAGTGTGACTAGCGGGAGATACTACGAGCAGTACTTC. The whole variable domain, remainder taken from reference TRBV19 and TRBJ2-7, is DGGITQSPKYLFRKEGQNVTLSCEQNLNHDAMYWYRQDPGQGLRLIYYSQIVNDFQKGDIAEGYSVSREKKESFPLTVTSAQKNPTAFYLCASSVTSGRYYEQYFGPGTRLTVT.